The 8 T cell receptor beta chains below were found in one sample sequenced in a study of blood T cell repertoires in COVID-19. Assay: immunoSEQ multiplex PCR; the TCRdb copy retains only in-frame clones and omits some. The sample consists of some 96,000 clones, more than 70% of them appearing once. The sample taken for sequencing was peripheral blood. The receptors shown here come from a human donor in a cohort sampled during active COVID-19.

The CDR3 is CASSWGGEGAPGYTF. The CDR3 DNA follows: TGCGCCAGCAGCTGGGGCGGAGAGGGGGCGCCCGGCTACACCTTC. The rearrangement joins TRBV5-1 to TRBJ1-2; 7 positions match TRBD1. V shed 3 bases and J 8 bases; nucleotides not matched to a gene: 13. Per the germline V gene, CDR1 is SGHRS and CDR2 is YFSETQ. This CDR3 has 15 amino acids.

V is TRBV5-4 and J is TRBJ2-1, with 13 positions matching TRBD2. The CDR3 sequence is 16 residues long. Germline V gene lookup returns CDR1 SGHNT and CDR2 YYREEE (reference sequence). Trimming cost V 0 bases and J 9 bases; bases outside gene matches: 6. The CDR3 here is CASSLGTSGRTGEQFF. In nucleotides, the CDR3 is TGTGCCAGCAGCTTGGGGACTAGCGGGAGAACAGGTGAGCAGTTCTTC.

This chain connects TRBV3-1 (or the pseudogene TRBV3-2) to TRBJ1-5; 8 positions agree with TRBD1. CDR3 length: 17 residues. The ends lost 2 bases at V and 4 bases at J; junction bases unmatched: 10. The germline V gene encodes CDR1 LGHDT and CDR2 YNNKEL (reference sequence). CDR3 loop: CASSQTPGTGENQPQHF. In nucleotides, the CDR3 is TGTGCCAGCAGCCAAACCCCCGGGACAGGAGAAAATCAGCCCCAGCATTTT.

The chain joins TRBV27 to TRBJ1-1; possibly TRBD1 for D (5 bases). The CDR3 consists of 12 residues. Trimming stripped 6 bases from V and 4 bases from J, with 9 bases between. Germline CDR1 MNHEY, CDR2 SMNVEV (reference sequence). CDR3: CASSHGGTEAFF. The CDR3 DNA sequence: TGTGCCAGCAGCCACGGGGGCACTGAAGCTTTCTTT.

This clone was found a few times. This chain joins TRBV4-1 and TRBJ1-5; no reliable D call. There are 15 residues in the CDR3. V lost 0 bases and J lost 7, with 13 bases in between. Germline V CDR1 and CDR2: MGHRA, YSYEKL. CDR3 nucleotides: TGCGCCAGCAGCCAAGACGGAGTGGTGTACCAGCCCCAGCATTTT. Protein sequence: CASSQDGVVYQPQHF.

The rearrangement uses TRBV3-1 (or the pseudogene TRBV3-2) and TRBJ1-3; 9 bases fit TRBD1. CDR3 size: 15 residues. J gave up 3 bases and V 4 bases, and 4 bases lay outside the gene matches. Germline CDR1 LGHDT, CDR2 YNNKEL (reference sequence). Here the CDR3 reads CASSLTGGVGNTIYF. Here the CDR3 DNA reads TGTGCCAGCAGCCTAACAGGGGGCGTTGGAAACACCATATATTTT.

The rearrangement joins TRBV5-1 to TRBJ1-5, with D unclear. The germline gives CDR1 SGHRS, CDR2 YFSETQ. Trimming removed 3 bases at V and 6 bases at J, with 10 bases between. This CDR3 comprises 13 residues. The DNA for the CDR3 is TGCGCCAGCAGCTCAGAGCCAGGTCAGCCCCAGCATTTT. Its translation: CASSSEPGQPQHF.

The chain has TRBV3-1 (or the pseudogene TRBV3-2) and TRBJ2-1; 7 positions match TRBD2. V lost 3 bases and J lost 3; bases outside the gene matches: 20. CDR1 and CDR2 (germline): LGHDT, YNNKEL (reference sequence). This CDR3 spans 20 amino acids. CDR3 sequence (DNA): TGTGCCAGCAGCCACCCTAAGAGTATGGTCCGAGCGGGGAACTACAATGAGCAGTTCTTC. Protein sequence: CASSHPKSMVRAGNYNEQFF.